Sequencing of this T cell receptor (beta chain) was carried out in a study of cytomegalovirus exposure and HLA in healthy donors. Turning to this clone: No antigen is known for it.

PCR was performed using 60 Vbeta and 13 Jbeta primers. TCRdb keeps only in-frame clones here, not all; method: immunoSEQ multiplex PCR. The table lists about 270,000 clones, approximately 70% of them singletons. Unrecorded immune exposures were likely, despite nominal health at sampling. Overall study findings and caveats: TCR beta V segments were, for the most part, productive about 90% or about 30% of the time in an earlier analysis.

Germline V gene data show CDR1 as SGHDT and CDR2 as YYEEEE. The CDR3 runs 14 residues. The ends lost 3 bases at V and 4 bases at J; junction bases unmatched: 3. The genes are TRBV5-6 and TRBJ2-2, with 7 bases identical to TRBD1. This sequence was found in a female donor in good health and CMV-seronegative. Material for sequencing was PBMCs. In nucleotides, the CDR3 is TGTGCCAGCAGCTCAGGGACAGCCACCGGGGAGCTGTTTTTT. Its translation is CASSSGTATGELFF.